This passage covers 29 T cell receptor beta chains from one sample sequenced in a study of blood T cell repertoires in COVID-19. The protocol was immunoSEQ multiplex PCR, while the TCRdb copy is restricted to in-frame clones and leaves out a portion. The profile shows about 83,000 clones, around 86% of them singletons. Input material: peripheral blood. The receptors were gathered from a man between 50 and 59 years old with active COVID-19.

The V gene is TRBV4-2, the J gene TRBJ2-5; 11 positions agree with TRBD2. Unmatched junction bases numbered 3, after V lost 2 bases and J lost 1 base. Germline values: CDR1 LGHNA, CDR2 YNFKEQ. The CDR3 totals 16 residues. The CDR3 region is CASSQTTSGAQETQYF. As DNA, the CDR3 is TGTGCCAGCAGCCAAACGACTAGCGGGGCCCAAGAGACCCAGTACTTC.

The CDR3 nucleotides read TGTGCCAGCAGTCCTACCGGGACTAGCGGGAGGTTCTCCTACGAGCAGTACTTC. It encodes CASSPTGTSGRFSYEQYF. The rearrangement joins TRBV28 to TRBJ2-7, with 15 bases identical to TRBD2. The germline gives CDR1 MDHEN, CDR2 SYDVKM. The V segment lost 5 bases and the J segment 0 bases; nucleotides outside the gene matches: 8. This CDR3 contains 18 residues.

This chain links TRBV18 with TRBJ2-2; 7 bases align to TRBD1. From germline, CDR1 is KGHSH and CDR2 LQKENI. This CDR3 is 17 amino acids long. With 3 bases clipped from V and 0 bases from J, the junction kept 7 bases outside the gene matches. The CDR3, as DNA: TGTGCCAGCTCACCTCCTCCCGGGACAGCGAACACCGGGGAGCTGTTTTTT. Its protein is CASSPPPGTANTGELFF.

The chain uses TRBV18 and TRBJ2-1; a weak D match, TRBD2 (5 bases). V lost 4 bases, J lost 2 bases, and 12 bases lay in between. Germline V gene data show CDR1 as KGHSH and CDR2 as LQKENI. The CDR3 covers 15 residues. The DNA for the CDR3 is TGTGCCAGCTCACGGACTGGACCGACCTACAATGAGCAGTTCTTC. It is translated as CASSRTGPTYNEQFF.

The chain recombines TRBV3-1 (or the pseudogene TRBV3-2) with TRBJ2-7, with TRBD1 identical over 8 bases. CDR3 length equals 17 residues. The V gene end was trimmed by 4 bases and the J gene end by 5 bases; junction bases not matched to a gene: 16. Germline CDR1 is LGHDT and CDR2 is YNNKEL (reference sequence). CDR3 coding DNA: TGTGCCAGCAGCCTTCGAGACCTGGGGGACAGGAGGCACGAGCAGTACTTC. Translating it yields CASSLRDLGDRRHEQYF.

The rearrangement uses TRBV10-3 and TRBJ1-5; weak D call: TRBD1 (5 bases). This CDR3 region has 15 residues. Germline loops: CDR1 ENHRY, CDR2 SYGVKD. Trimming removed 6 bases at V and 3 bases at J, with 15 bases between. This CDR3 is CAISQGEANNQPQHF. DNA of the CDR3: TGTGCCATCAGCCAGGGTGAGGCAAACAATCAGCCCCAGCATTTT.

The rearrangement joins TRBV6-2 or TRBV6-3 to TRBJ1-5; 9 nucleotides match TRBD1. V shed 5 bases, J shed 4 bases, and the junction held 18 bases outside the gene matches. Germline lookup yields CDR1 MNHEY and CDR2 SVGEGT. The CDR3 runs 19 residues. The CDR3 DNA reads TGTGCCAGCAGTCCGGAGTGGAGGACAGGGGTTTTTAAAAATCAGCCCCAGCATTTT. The encoded protein is CASSPEWRTGVFKNQPQHF.

The chain employs TRBV18 and TRBJ1-3; D not resolved. The germline V gene has CDR1 KGHSH and CDR2 LQKENI. This CDR3 has 17 residues. The ends were cut back, 3 bases at V and 0 bases at J, with 15 bases in the middle. The CDR3 here is CASSPDRGSISGNTIYF. CDR3 coding DNA: TGTGCCAGCTCACCTGATCGGGGTTCGATCTCTGGAAACACCATATATTTT.

This clone was counted a single time. The chain links TRBV2 to TRBJ2-1; TRBD2 matches at 7 bases. Germline lookup yields CDR1 SNHLY and CDR2 FYNNEI. The CDR3 length is 15 residues. J gave up 7 bases and V 3 bases, and 9 bases lay outside the gene matches. The CDR3 coding sequence is TGTGCCAGCAGTGAGCAAGGACTAGAGCCGAATGAGCAGTTCTTC. Protein product: CASSEQGLEPNEQFF.

The rearrangement links TRBV6-5 to TRBJ1-4; tentatively, D is TRBD1 (6 bases). The CDR3 consists of 16 residues. The ends were cut back, 0 bases at V and 4 bases at J, with 12 bases in the middle. CDR1 is MNHEY, CDR2 SVGAGI, per germline. CDR3 protein: CASSYSIGQNNEKLFF. The DNA for the CDR3 is TGTGCCAGCAGTTACTCGATAGGACAGAATAATGAAAAACTGTTTTTT.

Only a few counts were recorded for this clone. The chain carries TRBV7-2 and TRBJ2-7, with a possible D match to TRBD1 (6 bases). There are 16 residues in the CDR3. The germline V gene has CDR1 SGHTA and CDR2 FQGNSA. The V end was cut by 7 bases, the J end by 0 bases, with 19 bases between. CDR3 amino acids: CASTLFGQRTSYEQYF. The CDR3 nucleotides are TGTGCCAGCACCCTATTCGGACAGAGGACCTCCTACGAGCAGTACTTC.

The J gene is TRBJ1-1, the V gene TRBV6-1, with D maybe TRBD1 (6 bases). Deletions cut 0 bases from V and 10 bases from J, with 24 bases between. The CDR3 contains 17 residues. The germline V gene encodes CDR1 MNHNS and CDR2 SASEGT. The CDR3 reads CASSEALGSGQPVRAFF. The CDR3 nucleotides read TGTGCCAGCAGTGAAGCGTTGGGGAGTGGACAGCCTGTAAGAGCTTTCTTT.

The table lists this clone with a few counts. The chain uses TRBV5-5 and TRBJ2-5; TRBD1 might be the D (5 bases). Germline CDR1 reads SGHKS; CDR2 reads YYEKEE (reference sequence). Trimming took off 2 bases at V and 5 bases at J, with 13 bases between the two ends. This CDR3 has 14 residues. The CDR3 sequence is CASSFWGYGETQYF. In nucleotides, the CDR3 is TGTGCCAGCAGCTTTTGGGGCTACGGGGAGACCCAGTACTTC.

The chain recombines TRBV5-6 with TRBJ2-1, with TRBD1 matching over 12 bases. The CDR3 has 15 residues. The V gene end was trimmed by 3 bases and the J gene end by 7 bases; junction bases not matched to a gene: 5. Germline V gene lookup returns CDR1 SGHDT and CDR2 YYEEEE. Here the CDR3 reads CASSSRDRGQNEQFF. The DNA for the CDR3 is TGTGCCAGCAGCTCCCGGGACAGGGGGCAGAATGAGCAGTTCTTC.

The chain links TRBV30 to TRBJ2-7, with 11 bases lining up with TRBD1. Trimming removed 1 base from V and 4 bases from J; junction bases left unmatched: 3. The CDR3 contains 14 residues. Germline assignment: CDR1 GTSNPN and CDR2 SVGIG (reference sequence). CDR3 residues: CAWSGDRGVYEQYF. The CDR3 nucleotides read TGTGCCTGGAGTGGGGACAGGGGGGTGTACGAGCAGTACTTC.

CDR3 DNA: TGTGCCAGCAGCTTGTCTGCAGGGGAAGGTGAAAAACTGTTTTTT. It translates to CASSLSAGEGEKLFF. V usage is TRBV5-4 and J usage is TRBJ1-4; D may be TRBD1 (6 bases). The CDR3 spans 15 residues. The V end lost 1 base, the J end lost 7 bases, and 14 bases lay between the germline ends. CDR1 is SGHNT and CDR2 is YYREEE in the germline V gene (reference sequence).

The CDR3, as DNA: TGTGCCAGTAGTATTCTGGGGAGGGGCACAGGGACCTACAATGAGCAGTTCTTC. Translated: CASSILGRGTGTYNEQFF. The chain is built from TRBV19 and TRBJ2-1, with D possibly TRBD2 on 7 matching bases. Germline V gives CDR1 LNHDA, CDR2 SQIVND (reference sequence). Between the trimmed V and J ends, which lost 3 bases and 2 bases, there was a span of 20 bases. The CDR3 has 18 amino acids. Based on the CDR3 plus reference TRBV19 and TRBJ2-1, the full variable domain is DGGITQSPKYLFRKEGQNVTLSCEQNLNHDAMYWYRQDPGQGLRLIYYSQIVNDFQKGDIAEGYSVSREKKESFPLTVTSAQKNPTAFYLCASSILGRGTGTYNEQFFGPGTRLTVL.

The chain links TRBV25-1 to TRBJ1-6; unclear D gene. The CDR3 spans 14 residues. Trimming removed 6 bases from V and 5 bases from J, with 11 bases in between. CDR1 is MGHDK, CDR2 SYGVNS, per germline. The CDR3 sequence: CASRKTHDNSPLHF. The CDR3, as DNA: TGTGCCAGCAGGAAGACACACGATAATTCACCCCTCCACTTT.

This chain connects TRBV2 to TRBJ1-2, with 7 bases fitting TRBD1. J gave up 7 bases and V 4 bases, and 15 bases lay outside the gene matches. In germline, CDR1 is SNHLY, CDR2 FYNNEI. The CDR3 runs to 16 residues. The CDR3 DNA reads TGTGCCAGCAGTGGGATTGAGACAGGGCGCTTCGGTGGCTACACCTTC. Protein product: CASSGIETGRFGGYTF. The full variable domain, its missing parts supplied by reference TRBV2 and TRBJ1-2, is EPEVTQTPSHQVTQMGQEVILRCVPISNHLYFYWYRQILGQKVEFLVSFYNNEISEKSEIFDDQFSVERPDGSNFTLKIRSTKLEDSAMYFCASSGIETGRFGGYTFGSGTRLTVV.

This chain uses TRBV9 with TRBJ2-2; TRBD2 matches 10 bases. CDR1 is SGDLS, CDR2 YYNGEE, per germline. The CDR3 spans 18 residues. J was trimmed by 0 bases and V by 0 bases; bases with no gene match: 5. The CDR3 loop is CASSVVAAGGTNTGELFF. CDR3 bases: TGTGCCAGCAGCGTAGTCGCAGCGGGGGGGACGAACACCGGGGAGCTGTTTTTT.

The J gene is TRBJ1-2, the V gene TRBV7-2; perhaps TRBD1 as D (5 bases). This CDR3 is built from 13 residues. Per germline, CDR1 SGHTA and CDR2 FQGNSA. Trimming took off 10 bases at V and 8 bases at J, with 20 bases between the two ends. The CDR3 protein is CAILRTVGGGYTF. CDR3 nucleotides: TGTGCCATCCTAAGGACGGTCGGGGGGGGCTACACCTTC.

V usage is TRBV4-2 and J usage is TRBJ2-7, with TRBD1 matching 8 bases. The trim removed 5 bases at V and 5 bases at J, leaving 5 bases unmatched. This CDR3 has 13 residues. Germline V gene lookup returns CDR1 LGHNA and CDR2 YNFKEQ. CDR3 DNA: TGTGCCAGCAGCAAGGACAGGGTCGACGAGCAGTACTTC. It translates to CASSKDRVDEQYF.

The rearrangement uses TRBV2 and TRBJ1-1; tentative D call: TRBD1 (6 bases). This CDR3 region has 14 residues. The V gene's germline CDR1 is SNHLY and CDR2 FYNNEI. The V gene lost 4 bases and the J gene lost 6 bases, with 15 bases spanning the gap. This CDR3 is CASSAADRRSEAFF. In DNA form, the CDR3 reads TGTGCCAGCAGTGCCGCGGACAGAAGATCTGAAGCTTTCTTT. Complete variable domain (other parts from reference TRBV2 and TRBJ1-1): EPEVTQTPSHQVTQMGQEVILRCVPISNHLYFYWYRQILGQKVEFLVSFYNNEISEKSEIFDDQFSVERPDGSNFTLKIRSTKLEDSAMYFCASSAADRRSEAFFGQGTRLTVV.

The chain combines TRBV7-2 with TRBJ2-1; tentative D call: TRBD2 (5 bases). V lost 0 bases to trimming and J lost 10 bases, with 7 bases between them. In germline, CDR1 is SGHTA, CDR2 FQGNSA. The CDR3 sequence is 12 residues long. The CDR3 sequence is CASSLASGEQFF. The CDR3 DNA reads as TGTGCCAGCAGCTTAGCGTCGGGAGAGCAGTTCTTC.

This clone was observed a single time. The chain links TRBV28 to TRBJ2-3; 13 positions agree with TRBD2. The CDR3 runs to 20 residues. V shed 6 bases, J shed 0 bases, and the junction held 15 bases outside the gene matches. Germline CDR1 MDHEN, CDR2 SYDVKM. The CDR3 here is CASSPPGLAGIISSTDTQYF. CDR3 nucleotide sequence: TGTGCCAGCAGCCCTCCGGGACTAGCGGGAATAATATCTAGCACAGATACGCAGTATTTT.

The chain links TRBV7-9 to TRBJ1-1, with 9 bases lining up with TRBD1. With V trimmed by 4 bases and J by 0 bases, 12 bases remained unmatched. Germline V lookup: CDR1 SEHNR, CDR2 FQNEAQ (reference sequence). The CDR3 extends over 18 amino acids. CDR3 bases: TGTGCCAGCAGCTACCCGGACAGGGGAGGGGGGATGAACACTGAAGCTTTCTTT. Translated: CASSYPDRGGGMNTEAFF.

This rearrangement joins TRBV5-1 to TRBJ2-7; 9 nucleotides line up with TRBD1. The ends lost 0 bases at V and 2 bases at J; junction bases unmatched: 6. Germline-derived CDR1 and CDR2 are SGHRS and YFSETQ. The CDR3 extends over 16 amino acids. CDR3 coding DNA: TGCGCCAGCAGCTTGGCAGCCGGGACAGGGACCTACGAGCAGTACTTC. Protein: CASSLAAGTGTYEQYF.

The gene calls are TRBV3-1 (or the pseudogene TRBV3-2) and TRBJ1-5, with 7 bases that match TRBD1. This CDR3 is 17 amino acids long. Germline V gives CDR1 LGHDT, CDR2 YNNKEL (reference sequence). V lost 4 bases to trimming and J lost 2 bases; unmatched junction nucleotides: 11. CDR3 amino acids: CASSLDRNRKGNQPQHF. The CDR3 DNA reads TGTGCCAGCAGCCTGGACAGGAATAGAAAGGGCAATCAGCCCCAGCATTTT.

The rearrangement links TRBV28 to TRBJ1-1; D perhaps matches TRBD1 (6 bases). Germline CDR1 is MDHEN and CDR2 is SYDVKM. The CDR3 sequence is 12 residues long. V was trimmed by 6 bases and J by 3 bases, leaving 8 bases between them. CDR3 DNA sequence: TGTGCCAGCAGCCGACAGGACACTGAAGCTTTCTTT. Translation: CASSRQDTEAFF.